This TCR beta chain comes out of a study of blood T cell repertoires in COVID-19. The overall study: Some COVID-19 samples were acute and others convalescent; all came from the United States, Italy and Spain. PBMCs, B-cell-depleted T cells, or T cells were the source of the cDNA or gDNA that made up the material.

With 7 bases removed from V and 7 bases from J, the gap between germline ends came to 20 bases. Germline assignment: CDR1 MNHNY and CDR2 SVGAGI (reference sequence). CDR3 length equals 14 residues. Original handling: Amplifying reference gene primers gave estimates of nucleated cell counts. Generated by immunoSEQ multiplex PCR, the TCRdb table keeps only in-frame clones and is missing some. V and J calls and clone size are given by that table; D and trimming were obtained from the DNA. The table includes roughly 76,000 clones, around 90% detected once. Source material: peripheral blood. The clonotype originates from a woman between 55 and 75 years old with active COVID-19. The J gene is TRBJ2-7, the V gene TRBV6-6, with D perhaps matching TRBD2 (6 bases). Here the CDR3 reads CASKSSEGRGEQYF. The CDR3 coding sequence is TGTGCCAGCAAGTCCAGTGAGGGACGGGGGGAGCAGTACTTC.